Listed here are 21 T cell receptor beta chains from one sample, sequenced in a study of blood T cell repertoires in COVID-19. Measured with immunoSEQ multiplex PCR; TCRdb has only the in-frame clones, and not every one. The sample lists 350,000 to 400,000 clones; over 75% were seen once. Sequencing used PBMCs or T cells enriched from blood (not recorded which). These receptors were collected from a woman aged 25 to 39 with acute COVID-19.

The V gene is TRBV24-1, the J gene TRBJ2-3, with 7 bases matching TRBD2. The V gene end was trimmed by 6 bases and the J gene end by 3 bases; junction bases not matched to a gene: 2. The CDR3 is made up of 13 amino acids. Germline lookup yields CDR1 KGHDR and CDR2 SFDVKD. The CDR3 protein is CATSTGGTDTQYF. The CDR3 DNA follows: TGTGCCACCAGTACGGGAGGTACAGATACGCAGTATTTT.

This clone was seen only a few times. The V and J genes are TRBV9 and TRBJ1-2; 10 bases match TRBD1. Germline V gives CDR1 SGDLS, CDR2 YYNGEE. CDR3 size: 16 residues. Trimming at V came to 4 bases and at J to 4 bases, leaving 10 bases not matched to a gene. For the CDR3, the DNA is TGTGCCAGCAGCTACCGGGACAGGGGTTCGATCTATGGCTACACCTTC. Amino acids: CASSYRDRGSIYGYTF.

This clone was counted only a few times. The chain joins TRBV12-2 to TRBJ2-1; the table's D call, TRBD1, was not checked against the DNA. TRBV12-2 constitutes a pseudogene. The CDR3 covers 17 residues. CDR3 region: CASRLDVGQGLPDEQFF. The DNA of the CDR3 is TGTGCAAGTCGCTTAGATGTTGGACAGGGGTTACCGGATGAGCAGTTCTTC.

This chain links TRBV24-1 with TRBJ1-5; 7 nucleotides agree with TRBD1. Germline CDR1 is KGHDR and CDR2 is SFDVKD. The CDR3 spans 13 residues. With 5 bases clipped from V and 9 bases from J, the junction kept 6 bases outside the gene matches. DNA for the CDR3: TGTGCCACCAGTGCCCTGACAGGGACGCCCCAGCATTTT. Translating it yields CATSALTGTPQHF.

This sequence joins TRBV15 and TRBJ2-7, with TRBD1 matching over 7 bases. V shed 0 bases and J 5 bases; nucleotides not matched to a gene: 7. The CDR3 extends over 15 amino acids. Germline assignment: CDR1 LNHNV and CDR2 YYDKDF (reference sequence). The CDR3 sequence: CATSRDLLTGDEQYF. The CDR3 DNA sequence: TGTGCCACCAGCAGAGATCTCTTAACAGGGGACGAGCAGTACTTC.

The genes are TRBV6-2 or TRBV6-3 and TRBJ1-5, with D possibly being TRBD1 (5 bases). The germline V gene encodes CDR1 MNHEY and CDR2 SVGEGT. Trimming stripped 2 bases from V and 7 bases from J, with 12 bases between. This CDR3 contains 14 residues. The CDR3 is CASSYPQGRQPQHF. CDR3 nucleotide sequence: TGTGCCAGCAGTTACCCCCAGGGAAGGCAGCCCCAGCATTTT.

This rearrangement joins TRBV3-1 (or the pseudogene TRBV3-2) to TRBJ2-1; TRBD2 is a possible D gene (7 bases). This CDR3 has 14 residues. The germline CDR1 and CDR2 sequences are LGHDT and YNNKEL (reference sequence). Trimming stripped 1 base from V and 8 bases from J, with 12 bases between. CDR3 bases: TGTGCCAGCAGCCAAGGACGGGGGGCCCATGAGCAGTTCTTC. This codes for CASSQGRGAHEQFF.

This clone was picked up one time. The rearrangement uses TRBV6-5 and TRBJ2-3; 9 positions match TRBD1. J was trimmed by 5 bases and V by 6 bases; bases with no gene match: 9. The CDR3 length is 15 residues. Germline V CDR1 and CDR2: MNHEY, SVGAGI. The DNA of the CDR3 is TGTGCCAGCAGAGGACCGGGACAGGGAGTAGATACGCAGTATTTT. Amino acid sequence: CASRGPGQGVDTQYF.

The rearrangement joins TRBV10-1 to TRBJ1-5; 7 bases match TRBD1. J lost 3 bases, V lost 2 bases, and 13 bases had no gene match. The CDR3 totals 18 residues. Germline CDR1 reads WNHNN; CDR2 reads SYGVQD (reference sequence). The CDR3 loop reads CASSEDNDRDQNNQPQHF. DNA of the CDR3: TGCGCCAGCAGTGAGGATAATGACAGGGACCAGAACAATCAGCCCCAGCATTTT.

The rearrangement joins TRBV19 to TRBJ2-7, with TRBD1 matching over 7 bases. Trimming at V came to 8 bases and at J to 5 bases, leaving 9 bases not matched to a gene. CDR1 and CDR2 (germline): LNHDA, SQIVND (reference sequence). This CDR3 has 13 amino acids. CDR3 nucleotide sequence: TGTGCCAGTGGGGACAGACCTCGCGACGAGCAGTACTTC. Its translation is CASGDRPRDEQYF.

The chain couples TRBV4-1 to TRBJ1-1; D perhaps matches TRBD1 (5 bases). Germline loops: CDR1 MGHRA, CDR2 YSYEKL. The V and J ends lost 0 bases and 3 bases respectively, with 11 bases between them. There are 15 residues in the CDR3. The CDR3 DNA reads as TGCGCCAGCAGCCAAGAGGCGGGGGGTTACACTGAAGCTTTCTTT. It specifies CASSQEAGGYTEAFF.

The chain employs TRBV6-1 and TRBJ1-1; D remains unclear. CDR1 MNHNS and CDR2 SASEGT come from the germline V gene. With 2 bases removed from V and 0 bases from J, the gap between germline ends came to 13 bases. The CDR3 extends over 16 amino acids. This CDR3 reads CASSEWSGSMNTEAFF. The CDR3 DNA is TGTGCCAGCAGTGAATGGTCGGGTTCGATGAACACTGAAGCTTTCTTT.

CDR3 sequence: CASSLWGVMGYGLYGYTF. The CDR3 DNA sequence: TGTGCCAGCAGCTTATGGGGGGTTATGGGGTATGGGCTATATGGCTACACCTTC. This chain links TRBV7-2 with TRBJ1-2; tentative D call: TRBD1 (5 bases). The germline gives CDR1 SGHTA, CDR2 FQGNSA. Trimming removed 2 bases from V and 5 bases from J, with 24 bases in between. The CDR3 sequence is 18 residues long.

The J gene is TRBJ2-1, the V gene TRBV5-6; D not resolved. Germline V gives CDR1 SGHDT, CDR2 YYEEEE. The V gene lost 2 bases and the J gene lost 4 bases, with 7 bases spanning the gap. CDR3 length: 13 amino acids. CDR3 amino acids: CASSFRLYNEQFF. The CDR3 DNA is TGTGCCAGCAGCTTTAGACTGTACAATGAGCAGTTCTTC.

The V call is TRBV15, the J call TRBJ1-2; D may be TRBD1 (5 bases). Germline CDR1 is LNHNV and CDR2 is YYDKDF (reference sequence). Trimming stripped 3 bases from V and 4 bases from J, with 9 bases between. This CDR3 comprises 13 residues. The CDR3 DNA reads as TGTGCCACCAGCAGGACAGACCTCTATGGCTACACCTTC. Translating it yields CATSRTDLYGYTF.

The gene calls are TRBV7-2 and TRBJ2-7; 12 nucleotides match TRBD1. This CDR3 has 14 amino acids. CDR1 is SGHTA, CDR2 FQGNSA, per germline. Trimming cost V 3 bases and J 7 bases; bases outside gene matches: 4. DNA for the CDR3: TGTGCCAGCAGCTTTGGGACAGGGGGCGGGGAGCAGTACTTC. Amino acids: CASSFGTGGGEQYF. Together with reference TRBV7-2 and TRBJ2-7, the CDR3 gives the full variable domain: GAGVSQSPSNKVTEKGKDVELRCDPISGHTALYWYRQSLGQGLEFLIYFQGNSAPDKSGLPSDRFSAERTGGSVSTLTIQRTQQEDSAVYLCASSFGTGGGEQYFGPGTRLTVT.

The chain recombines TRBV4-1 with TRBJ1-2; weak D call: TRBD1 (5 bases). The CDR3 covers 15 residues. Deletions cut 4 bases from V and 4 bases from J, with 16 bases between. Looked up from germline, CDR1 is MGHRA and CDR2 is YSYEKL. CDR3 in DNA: TGCGCCAGCAGCCCACAGGACCTTCGGGCCTATGGCTACACCTTC. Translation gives CASSPQDLRAYGYTF.

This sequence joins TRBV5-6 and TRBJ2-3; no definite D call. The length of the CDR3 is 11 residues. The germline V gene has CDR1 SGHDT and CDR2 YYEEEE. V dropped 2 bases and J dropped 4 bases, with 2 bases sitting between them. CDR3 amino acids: CASSFADTQYF. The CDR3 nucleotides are TGTGCCAGCAGCTTCGCAGATACGCAGTATTTT.

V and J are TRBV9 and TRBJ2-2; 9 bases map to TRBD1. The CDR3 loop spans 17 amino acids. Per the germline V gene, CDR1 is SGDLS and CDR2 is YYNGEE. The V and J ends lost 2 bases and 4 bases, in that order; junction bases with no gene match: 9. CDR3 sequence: CASSVEQGARGTGELFF. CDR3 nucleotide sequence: TGTGCCAGCAGCGTCGAACAGGGGGCGCGGGGCACCGGGGAGCTGTTTTTT.

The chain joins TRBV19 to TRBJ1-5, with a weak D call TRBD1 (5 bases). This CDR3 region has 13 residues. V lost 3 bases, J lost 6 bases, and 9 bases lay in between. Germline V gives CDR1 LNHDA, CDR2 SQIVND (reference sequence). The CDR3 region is CASSIWGGQPQHF. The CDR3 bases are TGTGCCAGTAGTATCTGGGGCGGTCAGCCCCAGCATTTT.

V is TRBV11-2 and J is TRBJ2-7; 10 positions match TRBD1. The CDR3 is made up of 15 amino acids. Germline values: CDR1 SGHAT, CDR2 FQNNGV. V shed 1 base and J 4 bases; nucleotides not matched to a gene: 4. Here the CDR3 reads CASSLVGTGVYEQYF. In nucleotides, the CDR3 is TGTGCCAGCAGCTTAGTGGGGACAGGGGTTTACGAGCAGTACTTC.